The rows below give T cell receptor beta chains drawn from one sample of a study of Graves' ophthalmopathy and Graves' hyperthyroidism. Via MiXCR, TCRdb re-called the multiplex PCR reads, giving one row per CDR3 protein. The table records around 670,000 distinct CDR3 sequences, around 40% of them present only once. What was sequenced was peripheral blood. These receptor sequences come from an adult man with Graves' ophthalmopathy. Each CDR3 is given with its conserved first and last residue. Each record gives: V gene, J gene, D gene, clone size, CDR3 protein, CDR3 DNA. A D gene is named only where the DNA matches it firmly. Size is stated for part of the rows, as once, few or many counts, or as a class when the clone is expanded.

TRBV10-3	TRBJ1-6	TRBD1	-	CAISESKQYRGARLVYNSPLHF	TGTGCCATCAGTGAGTCTAAACAATACAGGGGCGCGAGGTTAGTCTATAATTCACCCCTCCACTTT
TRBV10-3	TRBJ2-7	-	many	CASSYTVSYEQYF	TGTGCCAGCAGTTACACAGTGTCCTACGAGCAGTACTTC
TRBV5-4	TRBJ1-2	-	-	CASSPEGNERGYTF	TGTGCCAGCAGCCCCGAGGGCAATGAGCGTGGCTACACCTTC
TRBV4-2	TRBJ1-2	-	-	CASRGLYYGYTF	TGTGCCAGCAGGGGACTGTACTATGGCTACACCTTC
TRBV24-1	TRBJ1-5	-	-	CATEDTGNQPQHF	TGTGCCACGGAAGACACTGGCAATCAGCCCCAGCATTTT
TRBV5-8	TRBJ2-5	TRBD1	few	CASSLGRGILQETQYF	TGTGCCAGCAGCTTGGGCAGGGGGATTCTACAAGAGACCCAGTACTTC
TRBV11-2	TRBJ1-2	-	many	CASSLVGVVGLYTF	TGTGCCAGCAGCTTAGTCGGGGTGGTGGGGCTCTACACCTTC
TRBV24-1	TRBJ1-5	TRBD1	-	CASSPPGQGGNQPQHF	TGTGCCAGCAGTCCCCCGGGACAGGGGGGCAATCAGCCCCAGCATTTT
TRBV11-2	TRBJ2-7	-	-	CASSLLASVQTLSSYEQYF	TGTGCCAGCAGCTTATTGGCTAGCGTACAGACACTTAGCTCCTACGAGCAGTACTTC
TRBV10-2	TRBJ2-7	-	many	CASKEQSSYEQYF	TGCGCCAGCAAGGAGCAGAGCTCCTACGAGCAGTACTTC
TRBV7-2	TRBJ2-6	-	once	CASSRPANVLTF	TGTGCCAGCAGTCGACCCGCCAACGTCCTGACTTTC
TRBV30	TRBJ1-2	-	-	CAWRETTGGYGYTF	TGTGCCTGGAGGGAGACGACAGGAGGCTATGGCTACACCTTC
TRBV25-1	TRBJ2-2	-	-	CASSEATNFGGELFF	TGTGCCAGCAGTGAAGCGACAAACTTTGGCGGGGAGCTGTTTTTT
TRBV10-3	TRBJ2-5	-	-	CASSYDRAVQETQYF	TGTGCCAGCAGCTACGATAGGGCAGTCCAAGAGACCCAGTACTTC
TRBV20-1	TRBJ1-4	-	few	CSARDGISNEKLFF	TGCAGTGCTAGAGACGGGATCTCTAATGAAAAACTGTTTTTT
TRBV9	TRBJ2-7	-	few	CASSVGASRAGEQYF	TGTGCCAGCAGCGTAGGGGCGTCCAGGGCCGGCGAGCAGTACTTC
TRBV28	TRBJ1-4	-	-	CASSLRGGHEKLFF	TGTGCCAGCAGTTTGAGGGGAGGACACGAAAAACTGTTTTTT
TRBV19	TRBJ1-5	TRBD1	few	CASRGDRGLSRDQPQHF	TGTGCCAGTAGAGGAGACAGGGGGCTGAGTAGGGATCAGCCCCAGCATTTT
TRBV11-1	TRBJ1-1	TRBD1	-	CASNLRGTGSNLRAENTEAFF	TGTGCCAGCAACCTAAGGGGGACAGGGTCTAATCTGCGAGCGGAAAACACTGAAGCTTTCTTT
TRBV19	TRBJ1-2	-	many	CASSIVGVGYTF	TGTGCCAGTAGTATTGTTGGGGTCGGCTACACCTTC
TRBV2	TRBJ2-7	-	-	CASTRGTYGRYF	TGTGCCAGCACCAGGGGCACCTACGGGCGGTACTTC
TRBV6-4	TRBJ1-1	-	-	CASSLFQGSGTEAFF	TGTGCCAGCAGTCTTTTTCAGGGTTCAGGCACTGAAGCTTTCTTT